This TCR beta chain comes out of a study of shared clonotypes between healthy human individuals (dated by TCRdb to 2020 to 2022). In the study overall: Three men and a couple of women, aged 18 to 49 years, made up the cohort. For each donor, CD4 naive and CD4 memory were each given three plates, CD8 naive was given two plates, and CD8 memory was given one plate. To estimate repertoire size and how much clonotypes are shared between individuals, the study performed deep sequencing of blood TCR repertoires from a few healthy adults. To increase sequencing depth and limit assay-specific biases, different laboratories used diverse techniques to prepare libraries and sequence TCR repertoires. Per donor, leukapheresis produced somewhere between about 0.94 and 9.5 billion PBMCs.

Measured from the cysteine to the phenylalanine, the CDR3 is 13 residues long. Just the 39-base CDR3 DNA is kept, in frame starting at base 1. The junction carries 7 bases between V and J, which are trimmed by 6 bases and 0 bases respectively. Per the germline V gene (reference sequence), LNHDA is the CDR1 and SQIVND is the CDR2. Using the deep immunoSEQ assay, multiplex PCR amplified TCR CDR3 regions from genomic DNA. Extracted genomic DNA from each cell subset was spread evenly across all wells of several immunoSEQ 96-well plates, with each plate serving as a replicate. For sorted subsets, each replicate PCR was loaded with 200 ng genomic DNA, equivalent to about 33,000 T cell genomes. Purified libraries were quantified with a Qubit 3.0 fluorometer, sized on a Bioanalyzer 2100, and re-quantified with the KAPA Library Quantification kit. A separate single-read 150-cycle Illumina NextSeq 550 flow cell was used to sequence each immunoSEQ 96-well plate. The paper's processing steps were these. Because the immunoSEQ output held only junctional sequences and lacked quality scores, the filtering could not match the filtering applied to full-length reads. Sequences were annotated with PyIR, a Python wrapper for IgBLAST v1.9, using IMGT germline references to assign V/J genes and CDR3. Reads were filtered out if the reads had weak V/J assignments (E-value above 1e-6), no CDR3, stop codons, out-of-frame junctions, or ambiguous translated residues. V3J clonotypes were defined as sequences sharing an identical inferred V gene, J gene, and CDR3 amino acid sequence. The percentage overlap between two repertoires was calculated by dividing the number of shared unique clonotypes by the size of the smaller repertoire. Three approaches were used to assess repertoire richness: RTK rarefaction, the Chao1 estimator, and Recon v2.1 estimates of unobserved clonotypes. Generation probabilities were computed with OLGA for all TCRbeta clonotypes obtained by the gDNA method from a few donors. The table comes from immuneACCESS by way of TCRdb, which keeps in-frame sequences with V and J called. Part of the clones is missing from these tables; in studies checked, under half for an unresolved V gene and the rest for unknown reasons. V and J calls and clone size follow that table, whereas D and trimming were derived from the DNA. In this sample the table shows more than 2 million clones, 90% to 95% of which occur a single time. The ten largest clones add up to about 0.13% of the sample.

Healthy HIV-negative adults with no recently reported acute infections or vaccinations were included as donors. Every donor was a Caucasian adult residing in Nashville, Tennessee, USA. CD4+ T cells were enriched by magnetic negative selection, after which naive cells were positively selected on CD45RA and the negative fraction was taken as the memory subset. After blood collection by leukapheresis, PBMCs were isolated using Ficoll-Histopaque density gradient centrifugation and then cryopreserved in the vapor phase of liquid nitrogen. Analytical flow cytometry was used to check the purity and quantity of each magnetically sorted T cell population. Genomic DNA was isolated from every sorted fraction and measured by UV absorbance on a Nanodrop 2000c. Findings and caveats that apply to the study as a whole: Incomplete sequencing was indicated by rarefaction of sorted-subset datasets, despite the large sequencing depth. Sampling was limited to blood, and TCR repertoires in tissue likely differ from TCR repertoires in blood. Based on pairwise subsampling, the degree of clonotype sharing among donors was expected to be affected by sequencing depth. Larger estimated clonotype richness was generally found for naive subsets than for memory subsets. When a handful of donors were compared, the shared fraction of clonotypes was about 5% for naive CD4, roughly 3.4% for naive CD8, more than 2% for memory CD4, and 0.35% to 0.4% for memory CD8. Compared with non-shared clonotypes, clonotypes shared by all four sorted-subset donors had higher generation probabilities. The genetic and exposure-history diversity represented was limited by the small number of donors.

This clone was observed a single time. It has no known antigen specificity. Base qualities are missing; no much larger clone stands one base away. The rearrangement joined TRBV19 to TRBJ2-3; no D segment can be confidently identified. This receptor was identified in a man aged 18 to 29 in good health. Input material: naive CD4+ T cells sorted from blood. This specimen's cell subset or site label, interpreted: CD45RA+ positively selected. The CDR3 in this case is CASSDGSTDTQYF. The DNA sequence is as follows: TGTGCCAGTAGCGACGGTAGCACAGATACGCAGTATTTT.